These T cell receptor beta chains were read from a single sample in a study of cytomegalovirus exposure and HLA in healthy donors. Clones were sequenced by immunoSEQ multiplex PCR, and TCRdb holds only the in-frame ones, with some missing. The sample gives some 75,000 clones, 95% to 97% of which show up once; approximately 1.2% is in the top ten. Sequencing used PBMCs. These receptors all stem from a woman younger than 35 in good health and CMV-seronegative. CDR3s include the opening cysteine and the closing phenylalanine or tryptophan. D genes are given only for firm matches. Size values are once, few and many counts, or a class for expanded clones, and some rows have none.

j_call clone_size v_call d_call cdr3_nt cdr3_aa
TRBJ2-2 - TRBV18 TRBD1 TGTGCCAGCTCAGCTGACAGGGTCACCGGGGAGCTGTTTTTT CASSADRVTGELFF
TRBJ1-2 - TRBV5-1 - TGCGCCAGCAGCCCTGCAGGCGACTATGGCTACACCTTC CASSPAGDYGYTF
TRBJ2-2 - TRBV19 - TGTGCCAGTGGAGACTCACAGGGCGCACCCGGGGAGCTGTTTTTT CASGDSQGAPGELFF
TRBJ2-7 - TRBV18 - TGTGCCAGCTCACCGGGACACTCGAGCTCCTACGAGCAGTACTTC CASSPGHSSSYEQYF
TRBJ1-2 - TRBV5-5 TRBD1 TGTGCCAGCAGCCGACAACAGGGGATCGACTATGGCTACACCTTC CASSRQQGIDYGYTF
TRBJ2-7 - TRBV10-1 - TGCGCCAGCAGTCGAGAAACGGAGGAGCAGTACTTC CASSRETEEQYF
TRBJ1-1 once TRBV19 - TGTGCCAGTAGTATTAACGGGGGAGTGAACACTGAAGCTTTCTTT CASSINGGVNTEAFF
TRBJ2-7 once TRBV4-1 - TGCGCCAGCAGCCAAGAGTACCGAGAAACCTACGAGCAGTACTTC CASSQEYRETYEQYF
TRBJ2-1 - TRBV29-1 TRBD2 TGCAGCGTATGGGGGGGGTCACCCCGACTAGTGGGAAATGAGCAGTTCTTC CSVWGGSPRLVGNEQFF
TRBJ1-1 - TRBV5-1 - TGCGCCAGCCGCGGCATGAACACTGAAGCTTTCTTT CASRGMNTEAFF
TRBJ2-1 - TRBV23-1 TRBD1 TGCGCCAGCGACCACTGGACAGGCCCAAAGACGGACAATGAGCAGTTCTTC CASDHWTGPKTDNEQFF
TRBJ1-1 - TRBV5-1 - TGCGCCAGCAGCTTGGCCGACACCATGAGCACTGAAGCTTTCTTT CASSLADTMSTEAFF
TRBJ1-2 - TRBV14 TRBD1 TGTGCCAGCAGCCACCTACAACAGGGGAGATACGGCTACACCTTC CASSHLQQGRYGYTF
TRBJ1-1 - TRBV29-1 - TGCAGCGTTGTTTCCCAGGCCACTGAAGCTTTCTTT CSVVSQATEAFF
TRBJ2-1 - TRBV19 - TGTGCCAGTAAGCCTAGCTTCTACAATGAGCAGTTCTTC CASKPSFYNEQFF
TRBJ2-2 - TRBV18 - TGTGCCAGCTCACCAGGGGCCGACACCGGGGAGCTGTTTTTT CASSPGADTGELFF
TRBJ1-2 - TRBV5-6 - TGTGCCAGCGGACTACAGGTCTATGGCTACACCTTC CASGLQVYGYTF
TRBJ2-7 - TRBV6-6 TRBD2 TGTGCCAGCAGCCAAAGCATTTGGGAGGGCTACGAGCAGTACTTC CASSQSIWEGYEQYF
TRBJ2-5 - TRBV11-2 TRBD2 TGTGCCAGCAGCTTAATACCTAGCGGTATGGAGACCCAGTACTTC CASSLIPSGMETQYF
TRBJ1-2 - TRBV28 - TGTGCCAGCAGCCCTTTCTCCACAGATCACTATGGCTACACCTTC CASSPFSTDHYGYTF
TRBJ1-4 - TRBV30 - TGTGCCTGGAGTAGGTTGGCGGCATCCGATGCAACTAATGAAAAACTATTTTTT CAWSRLAASDATNEKLFF
TRBJ2-2 - TRBV2 TRBD2 TGTGCCAGCGGAACCACTAGCGGGAGGTCGTTGGGGGAGCTGTTTTTT CASGTTSGRSLGELFF
TRBJ2-3 - TRBV10-1 TRBD2 TGCGCCAGCAGTGAGTCGTATTGGGCGGGAGGGCCGACAGATACGCAGTATTTT CASSESYWAGGPTDTQYF
TRBJ2-1 - TRBV5-1 TRBD2 TGCGCCAGCAGCTTACCGGGACTAGCGGGAGGGCGGCGCTACAATGAGCAGTTCTTC CASSLPGLAGGRRYNEQFF
TRBJ1-6 - TRBV5-6 - TGTGCCAGCAGCTTGGACTGGGCCAGACAGGCCAATTCACCCCTCCACTTT CASSLDWARQANSPLHF
TRBJ2-5 - TRBV18 TRBD1 TGTGCCAGTCGGGACAGTAACCAAGAGACCCAGTACTTC CASRDSNQETQYF
TRBJ2-7 - TRBV10-3 TRBD2 TGTGCCATCAGTGAGTCGATTCGGACTAGCGGGAATTCCGACGAGCAGTACTTC CAISESIRTSGNSDEQYF
TRBJ2-7 - TRBV6-1 TRBD2 TGTGCCAGCGATCCAGCGGGAGAGGTCGAGCAGTACTTC CASDPAGEVEQYF
TRBJ2-2 once TRBV7-2 - TGTGCCAGCAGCTTACCGACCGGGGAGCTGTTTTTT CASSLPTGELFF
TRBJ2-7 - TRBV15 TRBD2 TGTGCCACCAGCAGAGGCCTAGCGGGCGAGCAGTACTTC CATSRGLAGEQYF
TRBJ2-7 - TRBV19 TRBD2 TGTGCCAGTAGGTGGACTAGCGGGACCTACGAGCAGTACTTC CASRWTSGTYEQYF
TRBJ2-7 - TRBV7-9 TRBD2 TGTGCCAGCAGCTATCGGACTAGCGATACCTACGAGCAGTACTTC CASSYRTSDTYEQYF
TRBJ2-2 - TRBV27 - TGTGCCAGCATGGGGCGACCTGGGAACACCGGGGAGCTGTTTTTT CASMGRPGNTGELFF
TRBJ2-2 - TRBV14 - TGTGCCAGCAGCCAAGGTAGAACCGGGGAGCTGTTTTTT CASSQGRTGELFF
TRBJ2-1 - TRBV29-1 - TGCAGCGTTGAGGGGCGGAGCTCCTACAATGAGCAGTTCTTC CSVEGRSSYNEQFF
TRBJ1-2 - TRBV19 - TGTGCCAGTAGTATAATCACAGGCCCGGGTCATGGCTACACCTTC CASSIITGPGHGYTF
TRBJ2-5 - TRBV5-1 TRBD1 TGCGCCAGCAGCGTCGGACAGGGGGCTGAGACCCAGTACTTC CASSVGQGAETQYF
TRBJ2-7 - TRBV9 TRBD2 TGTGCCAGCAGCCCCCGTAGCGGGACGTCTGGAGAGCAGTACTTC CASSPRSGTSGEQYF
TRBJ2-2 - TRBV5-1 - TGCGCCAGCAGTCCCGGGAACCCGAACACCGGGGAGCTGTTTTTT CASSPGNPNTGELFF
TRBJ1-1 - TRBV7-9 - TGTGCCAGCAGCTTAATCTTGAACACTGAAGCTTTCTTT CASSLILNTEAFF
TRBJ1-2 - TRBV10-3 - TGTGCCATCAGTGGTCCGGGGGGCTATGGCTACACCTTC CAISGPGGYGYTF
TRBJ2-1 - TRBV19 - TGTGCCAGTAGTATTCCCTACCACTACAATGAGCAGTTCTTC CASSIPYHYNEQFF
TRBJ2-7 - TRBV6-5 - TGTGCCAGCAGTTACGGGAGTCAGGTTTACGAGCAGTACTTC CASSYGSQVYEQYF
TRBJ1-5 - TRBV6-1 - TGTGCCAGCAGTGAAGCGTGGGCAAGGCTTCAGCCCCAGCATTTT CASSEAWARLQPQHF
TRBJ1-1 once TRBV6-5 - TGTGCCAGCAGTTACACGTCGGGGGGAGAAGCTTTCTTT CASSYTSGGEAFF
TRBJ1-4 - TRBV28 TRBD1 TGTGCCAGCAGTTTAACAGGGGGCACCCAAAAACTGTTTTTT CASSLTGGTQKLFF
TRBJ2-1 - TRBV2 - TGTGCCAGCAGTGAGAGATTCCTCTACAATGAGCAGTTCTTC CASSERFLYNEQFF
TRBJ2-1 - TRBV20-1 - TGCAGTGCTAGAGTAGTCCTTGAGCAGTTCTTC CSARVVLEQFF
TRBJ2-7 - TRBV6-5 TRBD2 TGTGCCAGCAGCCAAAGCATTTGGGAGGGCTACGAGCAGTACTTC CASSQSIWEGYEQYF
TRBJ2-4 once TRBV4-1 - TGCGCCAGCAGCCAAGAAGGAGCGGTCCCATCCGGAGCCAAAAACATTCAGTACTTC CASSQEGAVPSGAKNIQYF
TRBJ2-1 once TRBV7-2 TRBD2 TGTGCCAGCACACCCCTAGCGGGAGCAGGGTACAATGAGCAGTTCTTC CASTPLAGAGYNEQFF
TRBJ1-1 - TRBV10-3 TRBD1 TGTGCCATCAGTCTAGGGGGCGCCGGGGTGAACACTGAAGCTTTCTTT CAISLGGAGVNTEAFF
TRBJ2-3 once TRBV25-1 - TGTGCCAGCAGTGAATTATTCCCCGTGGTGGGAGCAGATACGCAGTATTTT CASSELFPVVGADTQYF
TRBJ2-7 - TRBV9 TRBD2 TGTGCCAGCAGCGCAGGGACTAGTGTTTACGAGCAGTACTTC CASSAGTSVYEQYF
TRBJ1-1 once TRBV4-1 - TGCGCCAGCAGCCAAGGGCAGGGGACGATGAACACTGAAGCTTTCTTT CASSQGQGTMNTEAFF